This T cell receptor (beta chain) was profiled in a study of T cell responses to AZD1222 COVID-19 vaccine. In regard to this clone: Antigen: not known.

Overall study findings and caveats: At 160-218 and 743-854, vaccine-associated CD4 TCRs were dominant, and they spanned spike. Only 5 or 6 AZD1222 recipients were seropositive at baseline.

Assay used: immunoSEQ multiplex PCR; TCRdb lists only in-frame clones, some missing. Of 150,000 or so clones detected, 90% appear once; the ten largest clones hold about 5.9%. The V end lost 1 base, the J end lost 0 bases, and 13 bases lay between the germline ends. This CDR3 region has 16 residues. The sequence was obtained from an adult who received the AZD1222 COVID-19 vaccine. The V gene is TRBV23-1, the J gene TRBJ2-7; D is perhaps TRBD1 or TRBD2 (5 bases each). TRBV23-1 is an ORF; its function is uncertain. This specimen was peripheral blood, taken 28 days after the second AZD1222 dose. In nucleotides, the CDR3 is TGCGCCAGCAGTCAATTAGGGGACGGTTACTCCTACGAGCAGTACTTC. This sequence encodes CASSQLGDGYSYEQYF.